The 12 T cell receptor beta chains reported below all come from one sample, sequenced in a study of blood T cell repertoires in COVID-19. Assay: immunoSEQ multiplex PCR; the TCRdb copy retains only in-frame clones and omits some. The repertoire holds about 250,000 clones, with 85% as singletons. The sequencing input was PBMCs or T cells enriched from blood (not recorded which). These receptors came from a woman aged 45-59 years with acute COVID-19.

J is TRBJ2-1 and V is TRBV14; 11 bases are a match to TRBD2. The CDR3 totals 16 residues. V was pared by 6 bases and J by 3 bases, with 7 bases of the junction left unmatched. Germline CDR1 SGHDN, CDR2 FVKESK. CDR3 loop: CASRPGTSGLYNEQFF. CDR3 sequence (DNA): TGTGCCAGCAGACCCGGGACTAGCGGCCTCTACAATGAGCAGTTCTTC.

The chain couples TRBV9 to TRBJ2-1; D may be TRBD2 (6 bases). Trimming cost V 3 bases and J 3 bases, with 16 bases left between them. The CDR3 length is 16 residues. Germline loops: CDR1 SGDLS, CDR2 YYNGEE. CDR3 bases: TGTGCCAGCAGCGGAGCCGGGGGTCCTGTCTACAATGAGCAGTTCTTC. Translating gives CASSGAGGPVYNEQFF.

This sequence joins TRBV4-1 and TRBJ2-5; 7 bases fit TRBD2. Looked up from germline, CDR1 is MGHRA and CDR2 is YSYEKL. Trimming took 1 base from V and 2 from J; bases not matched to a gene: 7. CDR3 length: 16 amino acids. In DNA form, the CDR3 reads TGCGCCAGCAGCCAAGGGGGCGGGGGAACTCAAGAGACCCAGTACTTC. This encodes CASSQGGGGTQETQYF.

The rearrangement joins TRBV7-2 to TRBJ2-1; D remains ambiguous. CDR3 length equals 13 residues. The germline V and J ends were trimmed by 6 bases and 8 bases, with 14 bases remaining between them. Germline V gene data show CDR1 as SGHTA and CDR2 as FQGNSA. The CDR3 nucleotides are TGTGCCAGCAGGATTGGAGCCTATTATGAGCAGTTCTTC. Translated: CASRIGAYYEQFF.

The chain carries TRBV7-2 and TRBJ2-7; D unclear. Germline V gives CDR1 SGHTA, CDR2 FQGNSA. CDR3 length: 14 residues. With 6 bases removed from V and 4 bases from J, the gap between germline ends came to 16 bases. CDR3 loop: CASSPTRGFYEQYF. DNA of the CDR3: TGTGCCAGCAGTCCCACTCGAGGTTTTTACGAGCAGTACTTC.

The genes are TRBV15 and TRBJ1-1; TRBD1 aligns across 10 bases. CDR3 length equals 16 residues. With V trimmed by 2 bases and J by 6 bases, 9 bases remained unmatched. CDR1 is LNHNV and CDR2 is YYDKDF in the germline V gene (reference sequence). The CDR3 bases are TGTGCCACCAGCAGATTACCGGGACAGGGGATCCCTGAAGCTTTCTTT. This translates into CATSRLPGQGIPEAFF.

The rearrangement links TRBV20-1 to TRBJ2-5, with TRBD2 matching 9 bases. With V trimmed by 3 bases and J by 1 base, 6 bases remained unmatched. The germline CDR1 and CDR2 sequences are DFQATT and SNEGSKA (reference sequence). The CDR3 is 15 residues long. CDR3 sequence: CSASFLAGIQETQYF. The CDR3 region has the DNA TGCAGTGCTAGTTTTCTAGCGGGGATCCAAGAGACCCAGTACTTC.

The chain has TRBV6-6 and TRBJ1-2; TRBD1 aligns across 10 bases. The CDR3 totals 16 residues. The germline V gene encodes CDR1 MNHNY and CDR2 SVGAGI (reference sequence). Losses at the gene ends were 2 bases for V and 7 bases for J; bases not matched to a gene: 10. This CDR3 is CASSYGRGQGIGGYTF. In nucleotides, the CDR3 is TGTGCCAGCAGTTACGGCCGGGGACAGGGGATAGGTGGCTACACCTTC.

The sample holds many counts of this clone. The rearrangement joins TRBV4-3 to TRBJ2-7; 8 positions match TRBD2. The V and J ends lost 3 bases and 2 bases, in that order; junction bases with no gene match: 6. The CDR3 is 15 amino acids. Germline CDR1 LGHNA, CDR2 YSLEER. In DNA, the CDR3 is TGCGCCAGCAGCCATACAGCGGGGGCCCCCTACGAGCAGTACTTC. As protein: CASSHTAGAPYEQYF.

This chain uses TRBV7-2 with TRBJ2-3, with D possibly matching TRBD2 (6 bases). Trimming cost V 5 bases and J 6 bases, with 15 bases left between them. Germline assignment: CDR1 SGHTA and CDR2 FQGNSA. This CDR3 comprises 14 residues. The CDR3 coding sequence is TGTGCCAGCAGCCTCACGGGCGGGGTTGATACGCAGTATTTT. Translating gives CASSLTGGVDTQYF.

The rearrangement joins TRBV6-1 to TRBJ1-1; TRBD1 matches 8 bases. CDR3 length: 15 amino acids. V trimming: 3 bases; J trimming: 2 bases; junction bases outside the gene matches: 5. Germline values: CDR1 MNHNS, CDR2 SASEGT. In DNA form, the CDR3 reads TGTGCCAGCAGTGAGAGGGACAGGATAAACACTGAAGCTTTCTTT. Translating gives CASSERDRINTEAFF.

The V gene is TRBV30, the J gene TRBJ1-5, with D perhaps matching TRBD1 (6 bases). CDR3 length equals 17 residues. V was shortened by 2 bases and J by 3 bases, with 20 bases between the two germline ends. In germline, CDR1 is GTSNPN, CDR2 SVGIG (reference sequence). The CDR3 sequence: CAWSPPPQGRPNQPQHF. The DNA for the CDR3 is TGTGCCTGGAGTCCCCCCCCACAGGGCAGACCCAATCAGCCCCAGCATTTT.